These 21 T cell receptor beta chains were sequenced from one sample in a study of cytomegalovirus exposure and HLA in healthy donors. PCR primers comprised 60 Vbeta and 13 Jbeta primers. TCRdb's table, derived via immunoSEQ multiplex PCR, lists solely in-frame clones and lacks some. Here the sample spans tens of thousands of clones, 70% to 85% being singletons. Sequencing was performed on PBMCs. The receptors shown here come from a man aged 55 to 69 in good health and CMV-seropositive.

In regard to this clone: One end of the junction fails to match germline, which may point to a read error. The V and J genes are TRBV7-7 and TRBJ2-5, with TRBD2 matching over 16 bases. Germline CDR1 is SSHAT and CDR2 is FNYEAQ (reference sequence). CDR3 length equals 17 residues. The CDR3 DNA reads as TGTGCTAGCAGCTCCGGGACTAGCGGGGGGGCTAGGGAGACCCAGTACTTC. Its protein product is CASSSGTSGGARETQYF. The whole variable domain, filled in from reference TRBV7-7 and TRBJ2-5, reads GAGVSQSPRYKVTKRGQDVTLRCDPISSHATLYWYQQALGQGPEFLTYFNYEAQPDKSGLPSDRFSAERPEGSISTLTIQRTEQRDSAMYRCASSSGTSGGARETQYFGPGTRLLVL.

CDR3: CASSLAGAGGPDTGELFF. The CDR3 DNA reads TGTGCCAGCAGCTTGGCCGGAGCGGGAGGGCCCGACACCGGGGAGCTGTTTTTT. The rearrangement links TRBV5-6 to TRBJ2-2; 10 nucleotides match TRBD2. In germline, CDR1 is SGHDT, CDR2 YYEEEE. CDR3 length: 18 residues. After removal of 0 bases from V and 3 bases from J, the junction contained 8 bases not matched to a gene.

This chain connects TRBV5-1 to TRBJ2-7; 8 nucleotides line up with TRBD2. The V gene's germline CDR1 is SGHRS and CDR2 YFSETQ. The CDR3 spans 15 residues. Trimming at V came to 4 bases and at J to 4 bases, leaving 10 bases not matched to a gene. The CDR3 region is CASSHTGTGGYEQYF. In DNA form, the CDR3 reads TGCGCCAGCAGCCACACCGGGACGGGGGGGTACGAGCAGTACTTC. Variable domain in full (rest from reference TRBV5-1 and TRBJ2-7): KAGVTQTPRYLIKTRGQQVTLSCSPISGHRSVSWYQQTPGQGLQFLFEYFSETQRNKGNFPGRFSGRQFSNSRSEMNVSTLELGDSALYLCASSHTGTGGYEQYFGPGTRLTVT.

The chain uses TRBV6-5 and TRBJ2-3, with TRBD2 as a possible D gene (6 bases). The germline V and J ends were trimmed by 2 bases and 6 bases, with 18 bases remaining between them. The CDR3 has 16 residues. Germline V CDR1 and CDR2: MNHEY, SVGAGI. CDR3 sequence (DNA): TGTGCCAGCAGTTACAGGGCAGTACCCCGGGGGGATACGCAGTATTTT. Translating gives CASSYRAVPRGDTQYF.

The CDR3 DNA follows: TGTGCCAGCAGCTTAGAGGGAGTTGGCTACACCTTC. As protein: CASSLEGVGYTF. V usage is TRBV7-2 and J usage is TRBJ1-2; no clear D gene. In germline, CDR1 is SGHTA, CDR2 FQGNSA. V gave up 1 base and J gave up 7 bases, with 7 bases separating them. The CDR3 totals 12 residues.

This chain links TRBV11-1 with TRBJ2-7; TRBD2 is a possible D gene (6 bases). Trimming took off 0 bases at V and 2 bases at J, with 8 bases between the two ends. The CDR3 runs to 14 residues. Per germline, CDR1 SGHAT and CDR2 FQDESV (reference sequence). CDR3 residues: CASSLARGPYEQYF. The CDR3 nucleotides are TGTGCCAGCAGCTTAGCGCGGGGCCCCTACGAGCAGTACTTC.

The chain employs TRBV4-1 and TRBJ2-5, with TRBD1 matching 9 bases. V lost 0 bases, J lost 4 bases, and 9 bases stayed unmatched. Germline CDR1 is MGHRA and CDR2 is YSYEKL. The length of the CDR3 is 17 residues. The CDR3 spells CASSQDGGRQGVETQYF. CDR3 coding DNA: TGCGCCAGCAGCCAAGATGGCGGGAGACAGGGGGTAGAGACCCAGTACTTC.

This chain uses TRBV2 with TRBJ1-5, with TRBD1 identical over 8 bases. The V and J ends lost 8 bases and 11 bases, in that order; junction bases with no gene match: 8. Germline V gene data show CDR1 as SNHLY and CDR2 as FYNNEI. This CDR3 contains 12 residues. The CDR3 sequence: CASRQGSLAQHF. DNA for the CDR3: TGTGCCAGCCGACAGGGGTCTTTGGCCCAGCATTTT.

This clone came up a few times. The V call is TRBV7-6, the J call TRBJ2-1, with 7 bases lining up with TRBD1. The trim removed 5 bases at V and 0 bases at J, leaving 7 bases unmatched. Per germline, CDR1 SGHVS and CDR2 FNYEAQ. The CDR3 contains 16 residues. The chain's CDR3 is CASSPWTGSSYNEQFF. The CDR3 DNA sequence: TGTGCCAGCAGCCCATGGACAGGCAGCTCCTACAATGAGCAGTTCTTC.

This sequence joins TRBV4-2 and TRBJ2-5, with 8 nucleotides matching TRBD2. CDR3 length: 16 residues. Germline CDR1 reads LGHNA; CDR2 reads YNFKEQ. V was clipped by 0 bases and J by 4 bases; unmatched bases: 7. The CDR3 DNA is TGTGCCAGCAGCCAAGATCCTTCGGGAGGGTCAGAGACCCAGTACTTC. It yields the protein CASSQDPSGGSETQYF.

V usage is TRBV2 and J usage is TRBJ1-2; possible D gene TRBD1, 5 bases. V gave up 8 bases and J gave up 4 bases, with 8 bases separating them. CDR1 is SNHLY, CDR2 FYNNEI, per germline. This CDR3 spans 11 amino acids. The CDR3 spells CASARGYGYTF. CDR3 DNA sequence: TGTGCCAGCGCAAGGGGCTATGGCTACACCTTC.

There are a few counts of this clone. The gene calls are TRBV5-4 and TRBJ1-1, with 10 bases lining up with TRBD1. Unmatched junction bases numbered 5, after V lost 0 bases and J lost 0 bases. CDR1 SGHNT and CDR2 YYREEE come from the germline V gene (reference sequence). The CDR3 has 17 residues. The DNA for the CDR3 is TGTGCCAGCAGCTTGGGACAGGGGGCCGGGATGAACACTGAAGCTTTCTTT. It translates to CASSLGQGAGMNTEAFF.

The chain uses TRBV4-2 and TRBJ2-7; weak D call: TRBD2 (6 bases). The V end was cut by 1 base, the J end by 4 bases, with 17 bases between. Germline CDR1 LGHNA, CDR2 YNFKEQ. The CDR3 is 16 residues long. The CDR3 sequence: CASSQAGERGGYEQYF. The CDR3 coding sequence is TGTGCCAGCAGCCAAGCGGGGGAACGGGGCGGGTACGAGCAGTACTTC.

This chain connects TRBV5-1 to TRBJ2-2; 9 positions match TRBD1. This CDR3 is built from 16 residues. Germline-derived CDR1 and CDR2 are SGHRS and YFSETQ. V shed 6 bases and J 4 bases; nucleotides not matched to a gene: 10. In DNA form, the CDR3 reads TGCGCCAGCACCCAAGGGAGACAGGGGGGCACCGGGGAGCTGTTTTTT. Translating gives CASTQGRQGGTGELFF.

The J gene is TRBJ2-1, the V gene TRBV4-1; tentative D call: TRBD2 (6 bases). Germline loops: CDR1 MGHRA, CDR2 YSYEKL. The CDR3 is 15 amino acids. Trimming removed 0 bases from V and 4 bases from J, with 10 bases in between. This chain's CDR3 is CASSQDRGKYNEQFF. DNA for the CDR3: TGCGCCAGCAGCCAAGATCGGGGGAAATACAATGAGCAGTTCTTC.

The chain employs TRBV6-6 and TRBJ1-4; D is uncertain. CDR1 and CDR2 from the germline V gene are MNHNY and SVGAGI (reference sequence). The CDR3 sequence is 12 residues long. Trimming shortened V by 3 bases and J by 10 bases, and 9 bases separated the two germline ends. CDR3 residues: CASSYLTGKLFF. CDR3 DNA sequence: TGTGCCAGCAGTTATCTCACGGGAAAACTGTTTTTT.

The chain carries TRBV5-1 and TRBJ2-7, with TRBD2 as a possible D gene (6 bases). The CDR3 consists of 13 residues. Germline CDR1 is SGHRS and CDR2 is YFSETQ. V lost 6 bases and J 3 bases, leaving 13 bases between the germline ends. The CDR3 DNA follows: TGCGCCAGCACCCCCTCCGGGAGCTACGAGCAGTACTTC. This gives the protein CASTPSGSYEQYF.

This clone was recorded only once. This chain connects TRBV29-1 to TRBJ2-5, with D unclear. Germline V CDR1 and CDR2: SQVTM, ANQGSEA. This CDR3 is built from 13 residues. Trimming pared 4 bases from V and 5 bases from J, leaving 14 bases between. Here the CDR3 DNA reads TGCAGCGTTGTGTTAACCTCCGGGGAGACCCAGTACTTC. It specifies CSVVLTSGETQYF.

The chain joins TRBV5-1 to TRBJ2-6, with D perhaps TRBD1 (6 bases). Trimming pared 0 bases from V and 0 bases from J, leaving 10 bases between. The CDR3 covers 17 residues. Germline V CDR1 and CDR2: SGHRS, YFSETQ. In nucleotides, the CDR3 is TGCGCCAGCAGCTTGGCCCCAGGGGACTCTGGGGCCAACGTCCTGACTTTC. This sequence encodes CASSLAPGDSGANVLTF.

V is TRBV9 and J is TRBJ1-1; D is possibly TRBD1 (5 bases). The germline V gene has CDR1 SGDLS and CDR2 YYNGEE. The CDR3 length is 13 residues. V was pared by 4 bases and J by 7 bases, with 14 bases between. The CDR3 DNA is TGTGCCAGCAGCCCCAATGGGGCAGGTGAAGCTTTCTTT. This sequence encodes CASSPNGAGEAFF.

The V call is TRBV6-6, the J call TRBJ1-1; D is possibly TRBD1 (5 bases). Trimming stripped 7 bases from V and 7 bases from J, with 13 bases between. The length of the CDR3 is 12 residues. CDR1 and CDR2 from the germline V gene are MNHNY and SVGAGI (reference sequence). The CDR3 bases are TGTGCCAGCACCTACGGGGGAGATGAAGCTTTCTTT. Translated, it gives CASTYGGDEAFF.